This paragraph covers one T cell receptor beta chain sequence. What it binds is not known. The primer mix had 60 Vbeta and 13 Jbeta primers. Clones were read by immunoSEQ multiplex PCR, and TCRdb kept only the in-frame ones, dropping some. Of about 220,000 clones in the sample, around 75% are singletons; the top ten hold roughly 2%. The CDR3 has 14 amino acids. V gave up 3 bases and J gave up 3 bases; unmatched junction bases: 6. CDR1 SGDLS and CDR2 YYNGEE come from the germline V gene. The data were taken from a study of cytomegalovirus exposure and HLA in healthy donors. Study-level results: A later analysis linked a missense DCLRE1C variant to TCR beta V- and J-gene trimming.

Healthy bone marrow donors supplied every sample. There were likely unrecorded immune exposures, though donors were nominally healthy when sampled. Sequencing was carried out using PBMCs. The receptor was derived from a woman aged 25 to 39 in good health and CMV-seronegative. The chain uses TRBV9 and TRBJ2-7; 7 positions match TRBD2. DNA for the CDR3: TGTGCCAGCAGCGCTGGACTAGACATCTACGAGCAGTACTTC. The encoded protein is CASSAGLDIYEQYF. Using reference TRBV9 and TRBJ2-7 for the parts outside the CDR3, the full variable domain is DSGVTQTPKHLITATGQRVTLRCSPRSGDLSVYWYQQSLDQGLQFLIQYYNGEERAKGNILERFSAQQFPDLHSELNLSSLELGDSALYFCASSAGLDIYEQYFGPGTRLTVT.